Shown below are 7 T cell receptor beta chains from a single sample sequenced in a study of CD8 T cells in Susac syndrome (dated by TCRdb to 2018 to 2020). The protocol used for the library was the immunoSEQ multiplex PCR assay. RNA was extracted using the RNeasy kit, and roughly 0.5 to 1 ug of the RNA was reverse transcribed with random hexamers. Clones were called with MiXCR by TCRdb after fastp trimmed the public reads at Q25, and only in-frame beta chains were retained. Rows merge per CDR3 protein into single entries with the most common DNA and genes. This sample gives 400,000 or so distinct CDR3 sequences in total; roughly 85% of them show up just once. The top ten clones comprise about 0.12% of the sample. The sample consisted of CD8+ T cells from PBMCs. Every receptor here comes from a human donor with multiple sclerosis.

The genes are TRBV7-9 and TRBJ1-1; tentatively, D is TRBD1 (5 bases). The CDR3 is 14 residues long. The V end lost 1 base, the J end lost 4 bases, and 10 bases lay between the germline ends. Germline-derived CDR1 and CDR2 are SEHNR and FQNEAQ (reference sequence). CDR3 region: CASSLVGGITEAFF. CDR3 bases: TGTGCCAGCAGCTTAGTGGGGGGGATCACTGAAGCTTTCTTT.

The J gene is TRBJ2-1, the V gene TRBV19, with no clear D. Germline lookup yields CDR1 LNHDA and CDR2 SQIVND (reference sequence). V was cut by 4 bases and J by 1 base, with 17 bases left in between. This CDR3 region has 17 residues. The CDR3 sequence: CASSTGPRPASYNEQFF. The CDR3 DNA sequence: TGTGCCAGTAGTACCGGCCCTCGTCCAGCTTCCTACAATGAGCAGTTCTTC.

This clonotype occurred once. The chain combines TRBV5-6 with TRBJ1-5; D is unresolved. Per germline, CDR1 SGHDT and CDR2 YYEEEE. This CDR3 is built from 15 residues. The germline V and J ends were trimmed by 1 base and 5 bases, with 13 bases remaining between them. The CDR3 loop reads CASSLWSALDQPQHF. For the CDR3, the DNA is TGTGCCAGCAGCTTGTGGTCTGCTCTTGATCAGCCCCAGCATTTT.

The chain employs TRBV19 and TRBJ2-1; the D gene is possibly TRBD2 (6 bases). The germline V gene has CDR1 LNHDA and CDR2 SQIVND (reference sequence). The V end lost 3 bases, the J end lost 9 bases, and 12 bases lay between the germline ends. The CDR3 runs to 13 residues. The DNA of the CDR3 is TGTGCCAGTAGTATCGGGGGAGAGGTTGAGCAGTTCTTC. It specifies CASSIGGEVEQFF. The whole variable domain, filled in from reference TRBV19 and TRBJ2-1, reads DGGITQSPKYLFRKEGQNVTLSCEQNLNHDAMYWYRQDPGQGLRLIYYSQIVNDFQKGDIAEGYSVSREKKESFPLTVTSAQKNPTAFYLCASSIGGEVEQFFGPGTRLTVL.

The chain links TRBV9 to TRBJ2-1; unclear D gene. Trimming took off 4 bases at V and 3 bases at J, with 17 bases between the two ends. CDR3 size: 16 residues. Germline values: CDR1 SGDLS, CDR2 YYNGEE. The CDR3 here is CASSLGQLYVYNEQFF. The CDR3 nucleotides read TGTGCCAGCAGCTTAGGGCAGTTGTATGTCTACAATGAGCAGTTCTTC.

This chain uses TRBV4-1 with TRBJ2-7, with TRBD2 matching over 8 bases. The CDR3 has 15 residues. Germline CDR1 MGHRA, CDR2 YSYEKL. V dropped 3 bases and J dropped 2; count of bases not matched to a gene: 6. For the CDR3, the DNA is TGCGCCAGCAGCCATACTAGCGGAGTAACCTACGAGCAGTACTTC. Amino acids: CASSHTSGVTYEQYF.

The CDR3 DNA reads TGTGCCAGCAGGATCAGGGTGGACACTGAAGCTTTCTTT. Translating it yields CASRIRVDTEAFF. The chain combines TRBV12-3 or TRBV12-4 with TRBJ1-1; D might be TRBD1 (5 bases). The CDR3 runs 13 residues. Trimming took off 6 bases at V and 3 bases at J, with 11 bases between the two ends.